Listed below are T cell receptor beta chains from one sample, sequenced in a study of blood T cells in healthy people across ages. TCRdb ran MiXCR on the 5' RACE reads and lists one entry per CDR3 protein. Here the sample spans hundreds of thousands of distinct CDR3 sequences, 52% being singletons. The specimen was blood. All receptors come from a woman of 80 years or more in good health. Both conserved end residues are part of each CDR3. The D gene is left open where the match is weak. Expanded clones get a size class; other rows say once, few or many, or leave the size out.

many	TRBD2	TRBV20-1	TRBJ2-1	TGCAGTGCTCCGACGGGACTAGCGGGAGCCCAATACAATGAGCAGTTCTTC	CSAPTGLAGAQYNEQFF
many	NA	TRBV4-1	TRBJ2-1	TGCGCCAGCAGCCAAGATTATGGTATGGGCCCCCGCTACAATGAGCAGTTCTTC	CASSQDYGMGPRYNEQFF
many	NA	TRBV3-1	TRBJ2-7	TGTGCCAGCAGCCCCTCACTGGGCAACGAGCAGTACTTC	CASSPSLGNEQYF
many	NA	TRBV7-9	TRBJ2-3	TGTGCCAGCAGCTTAGGTTCCCTCCAACCCACAGATACGCAGTATTTT	CASSLGSLQPTDTQYF
many	TRBD2	TRBV7-3	TRBJ2-7	TGTGCCAGCAGCTTTGCTAGCGGGGCCCCCTACGAGCAGTACTTC	CASSFASGAPYEQYF
many	NA	TRBV7-9	TRBJ2-1	TGTGCCAGCAGCTTAGTGCAGGGTGGGAATGAGCAGTTCTTC	CASSLVQGGNEQFF
many	TRBD1	TRBV27	TRBJ2-1	TGTGCCAGCAGTTTCCCCGGGACAGGGGTTAATGAGCAGTTCTTC	CASSFPGTGVNEQFF
NA	NA	TRBV15	TRBJ1-4	TGTGCCACCAGCAGAACGTCCGAAAAACTGTTTTTT	CATSRTSEKLFF
once	NA	TRBV7-2	TRBJ2-3	TGTGCCAGCACCCGATACGGACCCACAGATACGCAGTATTTT	CASTRYGPTDTQYF
many	TRBD2	TRBV3-1	TRBJ2-3	TGTGCCAGCAGCCCTACACTAGCGGGAGGACATACGCAGTATTTT	CASSPTLAGGHTQYF
NA	TRBD2	TRBV20-1	TRBJ2-5	TGCAGTGCTAGAGGGATCGGGGGACTATTAACGCAAGAGACCCAGTACTTC	CSARGIGGLLTQETQYF
few	TRBD1	TRBV5-1	TRBJ2-2	TGCGCCAGTGCCTTGGGACAGGGACACACCGGGGAGCTGTTTTTT	CASALGQGHTGELFF
NA	NA	TRBV28	TRBJ2-3	TGTGCCAGCAGTCGTGAGAGAATACTCACAGATACGCAGTATTTT	CASSRERILTDTQYF
few	NA	TRBV4-1	TRBJ2-7	TGCGCCAGCAGCTCAACACTCGGGGGCAAGTACTTC	CASSSTLGGKYF
many	NA	TRBV3-1	TRBJ2-1	TGTGCCAGCAGCCAAGAACCCCGCAATGAGCAGTTCTTC	CASSQEPRNEQFF